This TCR beta chain was documented in a study of pediatric ulcerative colitis. Study-wide results and caveats: No controls had the two rectal clonotypes shared by ulcerative colitis patients. Ulcerative colitis patients shared more blood-rectal clones than controls.

Rectal tissue came from one to two pinch biopsies taken at colonoscopy. Of note for this clone: The antigen remains undetermined.

Looked up from germline, CDR1 is PRHDT and CDR2 is FYEKMQ (reference sequence). V lost 6 bases to trimming and J lost 5 bases; unmatched junction nucleotides: 13. The CDR3 length is 16 residues. This was a survey-level run. The table came from immunoSEQ multiplex PCR; TCRdb's copy has only in-frame clones and leaves some out. The data hold 30,000 to 40,000 clones, with roughly 77% observed a single time. The sequencing sample was made of gut tissue. The chain links TRBV13 to TRBJ1-5, with 7 positions matching TRBD1. The source is a boy between 10 and 17 years old with mild ulcerative colitis. CDR3 nucleotides: TGTGCCAGCAGTTCGTCCCGGGACAGACCTTATCAGCCCCAGCATTTT. Translation gives CASSSSRDRPYQPQHF.